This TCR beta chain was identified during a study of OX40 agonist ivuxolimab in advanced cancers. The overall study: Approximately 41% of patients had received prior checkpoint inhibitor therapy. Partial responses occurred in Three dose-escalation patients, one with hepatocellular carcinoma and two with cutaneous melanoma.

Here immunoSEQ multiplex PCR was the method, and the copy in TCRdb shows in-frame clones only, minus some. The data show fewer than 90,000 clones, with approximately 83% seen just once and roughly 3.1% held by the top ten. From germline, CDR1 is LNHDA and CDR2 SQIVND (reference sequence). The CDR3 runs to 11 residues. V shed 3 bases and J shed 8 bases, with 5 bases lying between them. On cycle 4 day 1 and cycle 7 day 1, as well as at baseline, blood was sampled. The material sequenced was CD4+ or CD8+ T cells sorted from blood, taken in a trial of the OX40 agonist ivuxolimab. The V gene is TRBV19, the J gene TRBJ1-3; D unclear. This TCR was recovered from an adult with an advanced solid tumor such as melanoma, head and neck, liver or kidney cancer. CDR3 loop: CASSIGDTIYF. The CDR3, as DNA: TGTGCCAGTAGTATCGGGGACACCATATATTTT.